Listed here are 6 T cell receptor beta chains from one sample, sequenced in a study of blood T cell repertoires in COVID-19. Method: immunoSEQ multiplex PCR; TCRdb's copy keeps in-frame clones and lacks some. The sample shows over 90,000 clones, roughly four fifths of them seen only once. Source material: peripheral blood. The source of these receptors is a man aged 45-60 years with active or convalescent COVID-19.

This clone was observed a few times. The chain links TRBV2 to TRBJ1-6; maybe TRBD1 (6 bases). The CDR3 totals 15 residues. V was clipped by 7 bases and J by 2 bases, with 12 bases between them. Per germline, CDR1 SNHLY and CDR2 FYNNEI. The chain's CDR3 is CASMNRVAYNSPLHF. CDR3 nucleotide sequence: TGTGCCAGCATGAACAGGGTGGCCTATAATTCACCCCTCCACTTT.

The chain couples TRBV30 to TRBJ1-6; 8 bases agree with TRBD1. The CDR3 spans 13 residues. The germline gives CDR1 GTSNPN, CDR2 SVGIG (reference sequence). Trimming took 5 bases from V and 9 from J; bases not matched to a gene: 6. The CDR3 region has the DNA TGTGCCTGGGCCGGACAGGGCAGTTCACCCCTCCACTTT. This translates into CAWAGQGSSPLHF.

V usage is TRBV24-1 and J usage is TRBJ1-2; TRBD1 matches 9 bases. This CDR3 region has 16 residues. V was pared by 0 bases and J by 5 bases, with 6 bases of the junction left unmatched. Germline lookup yields CDR1 KGHDR and CDR2 SFDVKD. The CDR3 DNA is TGTGCCACCAGTGATTTGGGGGGACAGGGCCTATATGGCTACACCTTC. It specifies CATSDLGGQGLYGYTF.

The chain combines TRBV5-1 with TRBJ2-1, with D possibly being TRBD2 (5 bases). The CDR3 spans 14 residues. Germline CDR1 is SGHRS and CDR2 is YFSETQ. V was trimmed by 1 base and J by 6 bases, leaving 11 bases between them. The CDR3 DNA is TGCGCCAGCAGCTTGAGAGAGGGCGGCAATGAGCAGTTCTTC. Encoded protein: CASSLREGGNEQFF.

This clone was seen just once. The chain employs TRBV9 and TRBJ1-1, with unresolved D. The V end was cut by 0 bases, the J end by 3 bases, with 12 bases between. The CDR3 loop spans 15 amino acids. The germline CDR1 and CDR2 sequences are SGDLS and YYNGEE. The CDR3: CASSVVDIGYTEAFF. The CDR3 bases are TGTGCCAGCAGCGTAGTTGACATAGGTTACACTGAAGCTTTCTTT. The variable domain in full, completed from reference TRBV9 and TRBJ1-1, reads DSGVTQTPKHLITATGQRVTLRCSPRSGDLSVYWYQQSLDQGLQFLIQYYNGEERAKGNILERFSAQQFPDLHSELNLSSLELGDSALYFCASSVVDIGYTEAFFGQGTRLTVV.

This chain connects TRBV7-2 to TRBJ1-5; 7 nucleotides align to TRBD1. The CDR3 loop spans 12 amino acids. The J segment lost 7 bases and the V segment lost 5 bases, leaving 2 bases of the junction unmatched. Germline V CDR1 and CDR2: SGHTA, FQGNSA. This CDR3 reads CASSLRGQPQHF. In DNA, the CDR3 is TGTGCCAGCAGCCTCAGGGGGCAGCCCCAGCATTTT.